This is a list of T cell receptor beta chains from one sample in a study of spatial heterogeneity in lung cancer. TCRdb itself ran the 5' RACE reads through MiXCR, one entry per CDR3 protein. The data contain 40,000 to 45,000 distinct CDR3 sequences, 6.8% of them singletons. The material sequenced was PBMCs, taken at surgery. These receptor sequences come from a female donor with early-stage non-small cell lung cancer. The CDR3 runs from the conserved cysteine through the conserved F or W. The D gene is left open where the match is weak. Clone size is given for some rows only: seen once, a few or many times, or a class if the clone is expanded.

TGTGCCAGCAGTTACTCCTCAAGCGGGGGGCCCACAGATACGCAGTATTTT,CASSYSSSGGPTDTQYF,TRBV6-6,few,TRBJ2-3,TRBD2
TGTGCCAGCAGCCCTCGACGGTCTTCTGGAAACACCATATATTTT,CASSPRRSSGNTIYF,TRBV7-2,many,TRBJ1-3,NA
TGCGCCAGCAGCTCGATGCCCTTCAGTGGGGACAGGGGGCGCGAGACTGAAGCTTTCTTT,CASSSMPFSGDRGRETEAFF,TRBV5-1,many,TRBJ1-1,TRBD1
TGTGCCAGCAGCTTGAGGACAGCCAGATCAGCCGAGCAGTACTTC,CASSLRTARSAEQYF,TRBV5-5,NA,TRBJ2-7,NA
TGCAGTGCTAGGAAATTGGGAGGTGCTTTCTTT,CSARKLGGAFF,TRBV20-1,few,TRBJ1-1,NA
TGTGCCAGCAGCCAAGCTGACGGACTAGCGGGGGGGCGGGCCCAGTACTTC,CASSQADGLAGGRAQYF,TRBV3-1,many,TRBJ2-5,TRBD2
TGCAGTGCTAGAGTAGGGACTAGGGGCACAGATACGCAGTATTTT,CSARVGTRGTDTQYF,TRBV20-1,many,TRBJ2-3,TRBD2
TGTGCCAGCCAGACATTGGCGAACACCGGGGAGCTGTTTTTT,CASQTLANTGELFF,TRBV6-4,many,TRBJ2-2,NA
TGTGCCAGCAGCGTAGCTGGTGGCCCACCCTACGATGAGCAGTTCTTC,CASSVAGGPPYDEQFF,TRBV9,many,TRBJ2-1,NA
TGTGCCAGCAGCCCCGGGGGGGCGTTAAACACTGAAGCTTTCTTT,CASSPGGALNTEAFF,TRBV14,medium-sized,TRBJ1-1,NA
TGTGCCAGCAGTTCAGCGGGACTAGCGGGCGGGGAGCTGTTTTTT,CASSSAGLAGGELFF,TRBV6-2/TRBV6-3,many,TRBJ2-2,TRBD2
TGTGCCAGCAGTTTGGACAGGGCGGACGAGACCCAGTACTTC,CASSLDRADETQYF,TRBV12-3/TRBV12-4,many,TRBJ2-5,TRBD1
TGTGCCAGCAGACATACTAGCGGGGGTACAACAGATACGCAGTATTTT,CASRHTSGGTTDTQYF,TRBV12-3/TRBV12-4,few,TRBJ2-3,TRBD2
TGCAGTGCTAGAGATACCGCGGGACTAGCCTCATACAATGAGCAGTTCTTC,CSARDTAGLASYNEQFF,TRBV20-1,NA,TRBJ2-1,TRBD2
TGCAGTGCGACAGGGCAGGGTCAGCCCCAGCATTTT,CSATGQGQPQHF,TRBV20-1,many,TRBJ1-5,TRBD1
TGTGCCAGCAGTAGGACAGGGGGTATCACCGGGGAGCTGTTTTTT,CASSRTGGITGELFF,TRBV6-5,NA,TRBJ2-2,TRBD1
TGTGCCAGCAGTTACTCGTTCCGGACAGGGACGACCGGGGAGCTGTTTTTT,CASSYSFRTGTTGELFF,TRBV6-2/TRBV6-3,few,TRBJ2-2,TRBD1
TGTGCCACCAGTGGCCAATCCGCAGGGCAGCAAGAGACCCAGTACTTC,CATSGQSAGQQETQYF,TRBV24-1,many,TRBJ2-5,NA
TGTGCCAGCAGCACCAGACTAGCGGGGGGCTTCACAGATACGCAGTATTTT,CASSTRLAGGFTDTQYF,TRBV6-2/TRBV6-3,few,TRBJ2-3,TRBD2
TGTGCCACCTCCCCGGGGGCCAACGTCCTGACTTTC,CATSPGANVLTF,TRBV7-3,NA,TRBJ2-6,NA
TGTGCCAGCAGCCAAGATGCAGGGTATAGGATGAACACTGAAGCTTTCTTT,CASSQDAGYRMNTEAFF,TRBV3-1,many,TRBJ1-1,NA
TGCGCCAGCAGCCCCGGCCCTGGTGAGGGGTACGAGCAGTACTTC,CASSPGPGEGYEQYF,TRBV5-1,few,TRBJ2-7,NA